The entry below gives a single T cell receptor (beta chain) sequence along with its context. The source of the sample is a study of technical replicates of blood from a handful of donors. The data were produced by immunoSEQ multiplex PCR, yet TCRdb's version contains in-frame clones alone and is incomplete. The top ten clones hold 0.2% to 0.3% of a sample with about 83,000 clones, 85% to 95% of them seen once. The CDR3 spans 16 residues. The germline gives CDR1 SGHAT, CDR2 FQDESV (reference sequence). V was trimmed by 5 bases and J by 8 bases, leaving 22 bases between them. This TCR came from a human donor in good health. This rearrangement joins TRBV11-1 to TRBJ2-1, with D possibly TRBD2 on 5 matching bases. Sequences were obtained from T cells isolated from PBMCs. CDR3 in amino acids: CASSDIIRGLVYEQFF. The CDR3 DNA reads TGTGCCAGCAGCGATATAATTAGAGGACTTGTCTATGAGCAGTTCTTC. Combining the CDR3 with reference TRBV11-1 and TRBJ2-1 gives the whole variable domain EAEVAQSPRYKITEKSQAVAFWCDPISGHATLYWYRQILGQGPELLVQFQDESVVDDSQLPKDRFSAERLKGVDSTLKIQPAELGDSAMYLCASSDIIRGLVYEQFFGPGTRLTVL.